This T cell receptor beta chain was documented in a study of T cell changes during pregnancy in multiple sclerosis. Assay used: immunoSEQ multiplex PCR; TCRdb lists only in-frame clones, some missing. The sample records over 45,000 clones, 80% to 95% being singletons. Germline CDR1 and CDR2: SGHTA and FQGNSA. There are 16 residues in the CDR3. J was trimmed by 7 bases and V by 1 base; bases with no gene match: 12. The genes are TRBV7-2 and TRBJ2-5; 7 nucleotides match TRBD2. This clonotype was obtained from a female donor in good health, enrolled as a control in a pregnancy study. Here the sequenced sample was CD4+ T cells from peripheral blood mononuclear cells, taken in the second trimester of pregnancy. The CDR3 sequence is CASSLGGRAIWGTQYF. The CDR3 coding sequence is TGTGCCAGCAGCTTAGGGGGGAGGGCGATCTGGGGGACCCAGTACTTC.